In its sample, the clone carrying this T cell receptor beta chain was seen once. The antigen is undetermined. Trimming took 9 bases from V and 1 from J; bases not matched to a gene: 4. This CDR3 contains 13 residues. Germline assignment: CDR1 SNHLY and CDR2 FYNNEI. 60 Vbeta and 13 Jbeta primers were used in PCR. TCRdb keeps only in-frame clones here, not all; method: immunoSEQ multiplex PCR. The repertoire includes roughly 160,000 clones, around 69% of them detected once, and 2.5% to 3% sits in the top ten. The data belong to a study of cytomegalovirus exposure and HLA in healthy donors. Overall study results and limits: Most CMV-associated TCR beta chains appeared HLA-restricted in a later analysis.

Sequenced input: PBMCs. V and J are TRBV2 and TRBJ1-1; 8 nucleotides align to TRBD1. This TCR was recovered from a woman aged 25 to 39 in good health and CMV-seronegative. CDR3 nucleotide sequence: TGTGCCAGTGCCGGGACAGGGAACACTGAAGCTTTCTTT. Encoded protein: CASAGTGNTEAFF.